This TCR beta chain was captured in a study of T cells in Graves' hyperthyroidism and ophthalmopathy. Trimming removed 7 bases at V and 7 bases at J, with 8 bases between. This CDR3 comprises 11 residues. Germline V gene sequence: CDR1 SQVTM, CDR2 ANQGSEA. Overall study results and limits: Most clonotypes that expanded in the thyroid above 0.001 also showed up in blood.

Those patients with uncontrolled infection, other autoimmune disease, pregnancy or lactation were excluded. For the diagnoses, clinical symptoms, serum thyroxine and TRAb, thyroid ultrasound and orbital computed tomography were used. The source material, RNA transcripts, was used to amplify TCR beta CDR3 regions. An initial round of RT-PCR targeting the TCR CDR3 relied on the HTBI primer set. A single record per CDR3 protein comes from TCRdb applying MiXCR to the multiplex PCR reads. The data contain about 700,000 distinct CDR3 sequences, about 45% of them singletons. Of note for this clonotype: As yet, its antigen is unknown.

The chain links TRBV29-1 to TRBJ1-6; tentatively, D is TRBD1 (5 bases). The sequencing sample was made of peripheral blood or thyroid tissue (not recorded which). This receptor was taken from an adult man with Graves' disease, either hyperthyroidism or ophthalmopathy (not recorded which). CDR3 bases: TGCAGCGCAGGGAACAATTCACCCCTCCACTTT. This encodes CSAGNNSPLHF. The full variable domain, rest sourced from reference TRBV29-1 and TRBJ1-6, is SAVISQKPSRDICQRGTSLTIQCQVDSQVTMMFWYRQQPGQSLTLIATANQGSEATYESGFVIDKFPISRPNLTFSTLTVSNMSPEDSSIYLCSAGNNSPLHFGNGTRLTVT.